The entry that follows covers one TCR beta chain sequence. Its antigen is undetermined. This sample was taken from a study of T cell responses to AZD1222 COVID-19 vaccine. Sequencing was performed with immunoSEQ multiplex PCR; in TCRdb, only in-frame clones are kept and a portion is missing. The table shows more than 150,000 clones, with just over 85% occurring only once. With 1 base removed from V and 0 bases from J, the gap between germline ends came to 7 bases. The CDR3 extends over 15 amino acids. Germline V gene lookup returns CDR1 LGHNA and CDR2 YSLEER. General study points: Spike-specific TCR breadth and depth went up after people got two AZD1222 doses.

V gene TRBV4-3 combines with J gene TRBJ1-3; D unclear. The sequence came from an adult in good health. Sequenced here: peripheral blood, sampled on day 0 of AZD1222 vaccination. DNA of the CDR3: TGCGCCAGCAGCCAAGGGGCTGGCTCTGGAAACACCATATATTTT. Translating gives CASSQGAGSGNTIYF.